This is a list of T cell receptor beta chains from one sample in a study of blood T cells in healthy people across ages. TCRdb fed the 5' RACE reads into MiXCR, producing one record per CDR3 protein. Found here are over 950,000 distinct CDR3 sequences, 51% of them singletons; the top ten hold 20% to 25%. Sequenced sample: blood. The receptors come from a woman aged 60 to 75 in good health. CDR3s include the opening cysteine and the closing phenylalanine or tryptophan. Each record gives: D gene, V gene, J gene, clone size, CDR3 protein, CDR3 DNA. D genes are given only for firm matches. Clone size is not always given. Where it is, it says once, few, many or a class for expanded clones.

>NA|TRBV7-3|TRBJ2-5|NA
CASSLQGQVIETQYF
TGTGCCAGCAGCTTACAGGGACAAGTGATAGAGACCCAGTACTTC
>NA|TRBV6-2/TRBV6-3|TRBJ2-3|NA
CASSLITGYRDSYTDTQYF
TGTGCCAGCAGTCTAATTACAGGATACCGGGACTCCTACACAGATACGCAGTATTTT
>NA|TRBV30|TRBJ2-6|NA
CAWRMTSGANVLTF
TGTGCCTGGAGGATGACCTCTGGGGCCAACGTCCTGACTTTC
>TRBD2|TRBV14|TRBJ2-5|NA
CASSQRIREEGWYQETQYF
TGTGCCAGCAGCCAGAGGATCCGGGAGGAAGGGTGGTACCAAGAGACCCAGTACTTC
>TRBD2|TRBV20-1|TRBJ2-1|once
CSARSGGGLYNEQFF
TGCAGTGCTAGGTCCGGGGGGGGGCTATACAATGAGCAGTTCTTC
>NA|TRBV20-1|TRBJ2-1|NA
CSARGGGVYNEQFF
TGCAGTGCTAGAGGAGGGGGGGTATACAATGAGCAGTTCTTC
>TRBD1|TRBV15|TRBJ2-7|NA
CATSRVGTGFALIYNEQYF
TGTGCCACCAGCAGAGTAGGGACAGGGTTTGCCCTAATCTACAATGAGCAGTACTTC
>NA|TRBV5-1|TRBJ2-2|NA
CASSLDRANIGELFF
TGCGCCAGCAGCTTGGACAGGGCGAACATCGGGGAGCTGTTTTTT
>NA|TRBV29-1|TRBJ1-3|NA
CSVALGTTSGNTIYF
TGCAGCGTTGCATTGGGTACGACCTCTGGAAACACCATATATTTT
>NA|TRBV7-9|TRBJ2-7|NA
CASSLEENGYEQYF
TGTGCCAGCAGCTTGGAGGAGAACGGTTACGAGCAGTACTTC
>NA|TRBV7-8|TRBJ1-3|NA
CASSLAGTLHTIYF
TGTGCCAGCAGCTTAGCCGGGACCCTGCACACCATATATTTT
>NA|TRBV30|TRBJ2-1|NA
CAWSVGDEQFF
TGTGCCTGGAGTGTAGGGGATGAGCAGTTCTTC
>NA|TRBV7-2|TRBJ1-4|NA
CASSLVVGQDEKLFF
TGTGCCAGCAGCTTAGTAGTGGGGCAGGATGAAAAACTGTTTTTT
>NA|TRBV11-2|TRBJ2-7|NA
CASSGYLGDSYNEQYF
TGTGCCAGCAGCGGATATCTAGGGGACTCCTACAATGAGCAGTACTTC
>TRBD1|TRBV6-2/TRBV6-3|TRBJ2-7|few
CASSFPGQGKDEQYF
TGTGCCAGCTCCTTCCCGGGACAGGGAAAGGACGAGCAGTACTTC
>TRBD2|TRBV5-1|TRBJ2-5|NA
CASSLSGSLETQYF
TGCGCCAGCAGCTTGAGCGGGAGTCTGGAGACCCAGTACTTC
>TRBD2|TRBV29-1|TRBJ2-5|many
CSVTQGWTSGGETQYF
TGCAGCGTCACCCAGGGCTGGACTAGCGGGGGGGAGACCCAGTACTTC
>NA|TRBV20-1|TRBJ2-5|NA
CSARGTRDQETQYF
TGCAGTGCTAGAGGAACCCGGGACCAAGAGACCCAGTACTTC
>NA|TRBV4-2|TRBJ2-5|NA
CASSQNVGDLETQYF
TGTGCCAGCAGCCAAAACGTCGGCGACCTAGAGACCCAGTACTTC
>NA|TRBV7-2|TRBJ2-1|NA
CASSPRLITGEQFF
TGTGCCAGCAGCCCCAGACTAATTACGGGGGAGCAGTTCTTC
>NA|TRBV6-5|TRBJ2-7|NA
CASRRSRNEQYF
TGTGCCAGCAGACGATCCCGAAACGAGCAGTACTTC
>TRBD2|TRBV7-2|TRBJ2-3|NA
CASSLQLAGPGGNTDTQYF
TGTGCCAGCAGCTTACAACTAGCGGGACCGGGGGGGAACACAGATACGCAGTATTTT
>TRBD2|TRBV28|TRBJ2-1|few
CASRRSSGGNNEQFF
TGTGCCAGCAGGAGGTCTAGCGGGGGAAACAATGAGCAGTTCTTC
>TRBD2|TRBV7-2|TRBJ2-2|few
CASSLTLGGTGELFF
TGTGCCAGCAGCTTAACTCTCGGGGGGACCGGGGAGCTGTTTTTT
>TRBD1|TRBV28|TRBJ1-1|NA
CASSLPRTGRSTEAFF
TGTGCCAGCAGTTTACCTAGGACAGGCCGGAGCACTGAAGCTTTCTTT
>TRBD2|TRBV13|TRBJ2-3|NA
CASTQTPLAGGRTDTQYF
TGTGCCAGCACCCAAACCCCACTAGCGGGAGGCCGCACAGATACGCAGTATTTT
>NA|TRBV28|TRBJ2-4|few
CASSTHLAEYF
TGTGCCAGCAGTACTCACCTGGCCGAGTACTTC
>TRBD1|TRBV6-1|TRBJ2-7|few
CASSETGTGGNEQYF
TGTGCCAGCAGTGAAACCGGGACAGGGGGCAACGAGCAGTACTTC
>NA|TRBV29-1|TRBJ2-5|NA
CSVDGVGGTALEETQYF
TGCAGCGTTGATGGAGTCGGGGGAACAGCCCTCGAAGAGACCCAGTACTTC
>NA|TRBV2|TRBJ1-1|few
CASENRKNTEAFF
TGTGCCAGCGAGAACCGTAAGAACACTGAAGCTTTCTTT
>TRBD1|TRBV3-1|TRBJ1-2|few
CASSLGTAGGYTF
TGTGCCAGCAGCCTCGGGACAGCCGGAGGCTACACCTTC
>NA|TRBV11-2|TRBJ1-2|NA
CASSLVADNYGYTF
TGTGCCAGCAGCTTAGTGGCAGACAACTATGGCTACACCTTC
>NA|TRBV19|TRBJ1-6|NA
CASSIQDLGSPLHF
TGTGCCAGTAGTATCCAGGATTTAGGTTCACCCCTCCACTTT
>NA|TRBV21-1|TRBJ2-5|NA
CASSNESVQREGPLVSETQYF
TGTGCCAGCAGCAACGAGAGTGTGCAGCGGGAGGGCCCTCTCGTATCAGAGACCCAGTACTTC
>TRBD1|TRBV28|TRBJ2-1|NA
CASSLIDRGNEQFF
TGTGCCAGCAGTTTAATAGACAGGGGCAATGAGCAGTTCTTC
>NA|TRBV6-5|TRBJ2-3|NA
CASSARSPHTDTQYF
TGTGCCAGCAGTGCCAGGAGTCCTCACACAGATACGCAGTATTTT
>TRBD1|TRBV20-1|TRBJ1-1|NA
CSARPGQINTEAFF
TGCAGTGCTAGACCGGGACAGATAAACACTGAAGCTTTCTTT
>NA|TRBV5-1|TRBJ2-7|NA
CASSLAGQLSYEQYF
TGCGCCAGCAGCTTGGCGGGACAACTTTCCTACGAGCAGTACTTC
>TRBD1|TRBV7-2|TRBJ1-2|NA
CASSVAGGDGYTF
TGTGCCAGCAGCGTTGCAGGGGGCGATGGCTACACCTTC
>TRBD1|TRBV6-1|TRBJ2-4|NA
CASSDVLGQGASAKNIQYF
TGTGCCAGCAGTGACGTCCTGGGACAGGGGGCGTCGGCCAAAAACATTCAGTACTTC
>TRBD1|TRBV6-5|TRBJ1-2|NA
CASSFRTGGGYGYTF
TGTGCCAGCAGTTTTCGGACAGGGGGAGGCTATGGCTACACCTTC
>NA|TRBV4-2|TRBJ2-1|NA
CASRVQFF
TGTGCCAGCAGGGTCCAGTTCTTC
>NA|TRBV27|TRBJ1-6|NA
CASSPLSGKPVVYNSPLHF
TGTGCCAGCAGTCCCCTGTCCGGGAAACCTGTTGTCTATAATTCACCCCTCCACTTT
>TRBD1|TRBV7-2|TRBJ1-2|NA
CASSPDRQYGYTF
TGTGCCAGCAGCCCGGACAGGCAGTATGGCTACACCTTC
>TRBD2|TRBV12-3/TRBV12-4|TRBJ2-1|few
CASSLRLAGPGEQFF
TGTGCCAGCAGTTTGCGACTAGCGGGCCCGGGTGAGCAGTTCTTC
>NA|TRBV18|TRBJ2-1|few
CASSQLADEQFF
TGTGCCAGCTCACAACTTGCCGATGAGCAGTTCTTC
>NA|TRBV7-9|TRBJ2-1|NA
CASSLGQVVEQFF
TGTGCCAGCAGCTTAGGACAGGTTGTGGAGCAGTTCTTC
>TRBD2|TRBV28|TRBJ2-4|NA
CASSPLFGAAGGPQEQYF
TGTGCCAGCAGTCCCCTATTCGGGGCGGCGGGAGGGCCTCAAGAGCAGTACTTC
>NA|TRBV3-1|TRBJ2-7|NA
CATMGSSYEQYF
TGTGCCACCATGGGGAGCTCCTACGAGCAGTACTTC